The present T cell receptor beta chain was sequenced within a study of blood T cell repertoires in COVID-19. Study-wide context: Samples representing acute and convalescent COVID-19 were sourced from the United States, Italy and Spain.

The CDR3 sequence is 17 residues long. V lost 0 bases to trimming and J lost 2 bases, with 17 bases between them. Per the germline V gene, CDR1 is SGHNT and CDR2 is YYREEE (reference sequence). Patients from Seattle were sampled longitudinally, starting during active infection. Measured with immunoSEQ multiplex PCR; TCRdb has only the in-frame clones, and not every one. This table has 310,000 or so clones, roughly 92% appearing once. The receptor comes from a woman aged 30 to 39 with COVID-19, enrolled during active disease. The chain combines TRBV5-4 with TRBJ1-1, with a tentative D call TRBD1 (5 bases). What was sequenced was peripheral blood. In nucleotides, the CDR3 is TGTGCCAGCAGCTTGGCGGGAGAGAGGGGCAGCAACACTGAAGCTTTCTTT. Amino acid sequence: CASSLAGERGSNTEAFF.